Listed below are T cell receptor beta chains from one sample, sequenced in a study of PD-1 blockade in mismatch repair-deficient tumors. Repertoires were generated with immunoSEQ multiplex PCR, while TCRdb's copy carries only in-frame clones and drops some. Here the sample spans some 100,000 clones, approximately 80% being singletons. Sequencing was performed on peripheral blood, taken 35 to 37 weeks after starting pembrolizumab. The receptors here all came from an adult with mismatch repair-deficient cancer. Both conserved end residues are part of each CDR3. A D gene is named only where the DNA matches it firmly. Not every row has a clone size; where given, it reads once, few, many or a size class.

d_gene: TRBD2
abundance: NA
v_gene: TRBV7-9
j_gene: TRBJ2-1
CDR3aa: CASSRGLAGNYNEQFF
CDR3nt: TGTGCCAGCAGTAGGGGACTAGCGGGAAACTACAATGAGCAGTTCTTC

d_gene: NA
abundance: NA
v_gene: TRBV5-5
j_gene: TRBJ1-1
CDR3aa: CASSFADNTEAFF
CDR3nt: TGTGCCAGCAGCTTTGCAGATAACACTGAAGCTTTCTTT

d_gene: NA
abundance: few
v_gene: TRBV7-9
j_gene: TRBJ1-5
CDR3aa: CASNLRGQPQHF
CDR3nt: TGTGCCAGCAACCTCCGTGGACAGCCCCAGCATTTT

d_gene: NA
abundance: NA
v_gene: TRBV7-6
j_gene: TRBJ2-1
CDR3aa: CASSLVEYNEQFF
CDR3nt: TGTGCCAGCAGCTTAGTAGAATACAATGAGCAGTTCTTC

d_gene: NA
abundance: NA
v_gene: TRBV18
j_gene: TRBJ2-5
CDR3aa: CASSPPNVQETQYF
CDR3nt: TGTGCCAGCTCACCACCGAACGTCCAAGAGACCCAGTACTTC

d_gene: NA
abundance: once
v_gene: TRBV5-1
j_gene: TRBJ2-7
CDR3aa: CASSSIPAQHEQYF
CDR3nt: TGCGCCAGCAGCTCCATACCAGCCCAGCACGAGCAGTACTTC

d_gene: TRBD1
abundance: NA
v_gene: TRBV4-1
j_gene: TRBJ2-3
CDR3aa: CASSQDLGGGTDTQYF
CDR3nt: TGCGCCAGCAGCCAAGATCTAGGGGGCGGCACAGATACGCAGTATTTT

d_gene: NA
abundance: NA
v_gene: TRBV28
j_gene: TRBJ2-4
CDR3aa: CASRSEGSPGQYF
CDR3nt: TGTGCCAGCAGATCCGAGGGGTCTCCGGGACAGTACTTC

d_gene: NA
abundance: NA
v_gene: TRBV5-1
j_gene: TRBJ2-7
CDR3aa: CASSPYRETFEGYEQYF
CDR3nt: TGCGCCAGCAGCCCTTACAGAGAAACCTTTGAGGGATACGAGCAGTACTTC

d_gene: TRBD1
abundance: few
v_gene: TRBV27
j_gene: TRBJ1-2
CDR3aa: CASSSGTANYGYTF
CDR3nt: TGTGCCAGCAGTTCGGGGACAGCTAACTATGGCTACACCTTC

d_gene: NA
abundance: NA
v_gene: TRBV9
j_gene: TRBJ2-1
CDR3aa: CASSADGSAYNEQFF
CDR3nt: TGTGCCAGCAGCGCCGACGGGAGCGCCTACAATGAGCAGTTCTTC

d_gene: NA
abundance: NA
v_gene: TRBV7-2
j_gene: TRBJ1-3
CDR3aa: CASSLAIRASGNTIYF
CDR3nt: TGTGCCAGCAGCTTAGCGATAAGGGCCTCTGGAAACACCATATATTTT

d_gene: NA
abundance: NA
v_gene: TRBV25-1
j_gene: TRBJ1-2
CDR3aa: CASSAALGGNYGYTF
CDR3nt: TGTGCCAGCAGTGCAGCTTTAGGGGGAAACTATGGCTACACCTTC

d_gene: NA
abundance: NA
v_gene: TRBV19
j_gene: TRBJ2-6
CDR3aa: CASRRLQDSGANVLTF
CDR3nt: TGTGCCAGTCGCAGACTACAGGACTCTGGGGCCAACGTCCTGACTTTC

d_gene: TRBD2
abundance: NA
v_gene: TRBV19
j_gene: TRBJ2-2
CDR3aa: CASSLRRPGLAGYTGELFF
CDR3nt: TGTGCCAGTAGTCTACGAAGACCGGGACTAGCGGGTTACACCGGGGAGCTGTTTTTT

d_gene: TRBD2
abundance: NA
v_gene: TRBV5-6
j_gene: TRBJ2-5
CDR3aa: CASSLGTRKETQYF
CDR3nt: TGTGCCAGCAGCTTGGGGACTAGGAAAGAGACCCAGTACTTC

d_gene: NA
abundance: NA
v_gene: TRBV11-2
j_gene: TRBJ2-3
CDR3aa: CASSLGAGSTDTQYF
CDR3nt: TGTGCCAGCAGCTTAGGGGCGGGGAGCACAGATACGCAGTATTTT

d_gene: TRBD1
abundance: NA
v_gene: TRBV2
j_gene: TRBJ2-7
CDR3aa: CAGFTEGAQYF
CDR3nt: TGTGCCGGATTCACTGAGGGGGCGCAGTACTTC

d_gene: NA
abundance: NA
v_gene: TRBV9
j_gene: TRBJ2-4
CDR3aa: CASSGSLAIQYF
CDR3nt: TGTGCCAGCAGCGGTTCCTTAGCCATTCAGTACTTC

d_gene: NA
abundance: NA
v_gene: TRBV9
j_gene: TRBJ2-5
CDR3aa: CASSGGRSGEETQYF
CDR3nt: TGTGCCAGCAGCGGCGGTAGGTCAGGGGAAGAGACCCAGTACTTC

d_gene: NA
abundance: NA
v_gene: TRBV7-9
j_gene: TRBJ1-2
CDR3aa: CASSLVSKDGNYGYTF
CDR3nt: TGTGCCAGCAGCTTAGTGTCGAAGGACGGGAACTATGGCTACACCTTC

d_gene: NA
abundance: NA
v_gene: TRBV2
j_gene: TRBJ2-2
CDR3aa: CASSPYLGPSTGELFF
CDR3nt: TGTGCCAGCAGTCCTTATCTAGGGCCGAGCACCGGGGAGCTGTTTTTT

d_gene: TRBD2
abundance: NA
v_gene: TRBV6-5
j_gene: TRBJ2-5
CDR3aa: CASSPRGRGEETQYF
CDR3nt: TGTGCCAGCAGTCCCCGGGGGCGGGGGGAAGAGACCCAGTACTTC

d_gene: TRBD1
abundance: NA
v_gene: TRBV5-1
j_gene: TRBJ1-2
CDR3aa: CASSPGTGYETTF
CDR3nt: TGCGCCAGCAGCCCCGGGACAGGGTACGAGACCACCTTC

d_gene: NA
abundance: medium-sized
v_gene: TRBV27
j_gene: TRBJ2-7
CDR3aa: CASSGVSTSYEQYF
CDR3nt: TGTGCCAGCAGTGGGGTCAGTACCTCCTACGAGCAGTACTTC

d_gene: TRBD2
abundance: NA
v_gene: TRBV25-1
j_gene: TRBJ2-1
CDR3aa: CASSDGGRPSSYNEQFF
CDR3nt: TGTGCCAGCAGTGATGGCGGGAGGCCGAGCTCCTACAATGAGCAGTTCTTC

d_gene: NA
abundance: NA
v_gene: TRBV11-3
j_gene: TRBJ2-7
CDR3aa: CASSLVARAYEQYF
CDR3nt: TGTGCCAGCAGCTTAGTCGCCAGAGCCTACGAGCAGTACTTC

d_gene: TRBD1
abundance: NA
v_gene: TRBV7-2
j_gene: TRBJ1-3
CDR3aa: CASSLIRSTGAGNTIYF
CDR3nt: TGTGCCAGCAGCTTAATCCGTTCGACAGGGGCTGGAAACACCATATATTTT

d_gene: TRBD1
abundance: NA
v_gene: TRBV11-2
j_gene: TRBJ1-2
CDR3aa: CASSLEQGIYGYTF
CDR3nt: TGTGCCAGCAGCTTAGAACAGGGGATCTATGGCTACACCTTC

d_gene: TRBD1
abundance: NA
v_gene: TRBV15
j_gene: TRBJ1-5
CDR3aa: CATSRGQGIEPQHF
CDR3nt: TGTGCCACCAGCAGAGGACAGGGGATCGAGCCCCAGCATTTT

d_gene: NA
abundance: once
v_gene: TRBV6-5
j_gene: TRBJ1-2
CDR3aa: CASSYSQAGGYTF
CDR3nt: TGTGCCAGCAGTTACTCTCAGGCCGGTGGCTACACCTTC

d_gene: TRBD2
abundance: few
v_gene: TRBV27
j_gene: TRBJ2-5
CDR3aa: CASSLRRSSGSLAEGTQYF
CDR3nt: TGTGCCAGCAGTTTACGGCGGAGTAGCGGGAGCCTCGCTGAGGGGACCCAGTACTTC

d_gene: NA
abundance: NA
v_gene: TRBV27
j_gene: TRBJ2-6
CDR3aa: CASSFGSGANVLTF
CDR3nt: TGTGCCAGCAGTTTCGGCTCTGGGGCCAACGTCCTGACTTTC

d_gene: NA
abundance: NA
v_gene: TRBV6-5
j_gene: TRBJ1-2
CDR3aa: CASSYQLRGGYTF
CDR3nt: TGTGCCAGCAGTTACCAGTTGAGGGGTGGCTACACCTTC

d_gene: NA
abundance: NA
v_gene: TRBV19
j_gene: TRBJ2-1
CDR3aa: CASSNRGAYNEQFF
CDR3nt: TGTGCCAGTAGTAACAGAGGGGCCTACAATGAGCAGTTCTTC

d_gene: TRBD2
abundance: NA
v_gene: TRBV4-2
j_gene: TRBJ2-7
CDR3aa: CASSPRLAGDEQYF
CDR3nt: TGTGCCAGCAGCCCGCGACTAGCGGGAGACGAGCAGTACTTC

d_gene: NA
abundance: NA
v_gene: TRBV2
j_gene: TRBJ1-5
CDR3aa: CASGGLRGNQPQHF
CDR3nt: TGTGCCAGCGGGGGTTTGCGTGGCAATCAGCCCCAGCATTTT